These 6 T cell receptor beta chains came from one sample sequenced in a study of shared clonotypes between healthy human individuals. Using immunoSEQ multiplex PCR, the repertoire was profiled, and TCRdb retains in-frame clones only, with some absent. The table lists over a million clones, over 95% of them singletons. Sequenced: naive CD4+ T cells sorted from blood. Described subset: CD45RA+ positively selected. The receptors shown here come from a man between 25 and 39 years old in good health.

This chain connects TRBV5-1 to TRBJ2-7; D gene uncertain. The CDR3 has 14 amino acids. Germline V gene lookup returns CDR1 SGHRS and CDR2 YFSETQ. Trimming took off 0 bases at V and 2 bases at J, with 9 bases between the two ends. The CDR3 spells CASSLAVGPYEQYF. The CDR3 DNA reads as TGCGCCAGCAGCTTGGCTGTAGGCCCCTACGAGCAGTACTTC.

This chain uses TRBV15 with TRBJ2-5, with 12 bases lining up with TRBD2. This CDR3 contains 17 residues. Germline trimming cut 4 bases from V and 4 bases from J; bases unmatched to any gene: 10. Germline V CDR1 and CDR2: LNHNV, YYDKDF (reference sequence). The CDR3 bases are TGTGCCACCAGCATCACCCAGTCGGGACTAGCGGGAGAGACCCAGTACTTC. Protein sequence: CATSITQSGLAGETQYF.

The chain carries TRBV11-2 and TRBJ1-1; no firm D call. The CDR3 covers 18 residues. CDR1 is SGHAT, CDR2 FQNNGV, per germline. Deletions cut 4 bases from V and 1 base from J, with 22 bases between. CDR3 loop: CASSSSGWLRPQNTEAFF. CDR3 nucleotides: TGTGCCAGCAGCTCGTCCGGTTGGCTCCGTCCTCAGAACACTGAAGCTTTCTTT.

V gene TRBV7-7 combines with J gene TRBJ2-5, with D possibly being TRBD1 (6 bases). This CDR3 comprises 14 residues. V gave up 5 bases and J gave up 1 base, with 11 bases separating them. Per the germline V gene, CDR1 is SSHAT and CDR2 is FNYEAQ (reference sequence). Here the CDR3 reads CASSRTGSQETQYF. CDR3 coding DNA: TGTGCCAGCAGCCGCACAGGGAGCCAAGAGACCCAGTACTTC.

The chain is built from TRBV25-1 and TRBJ1-2; a weak D match, TRBD1 (5 bases). Looked up from germline, CDR1 is MGHDK and CDR2 is SYGVNS. The CDR3 totals 13 residues. Trimming pared 1 base from V and 8 bases from J, leaving 11 bases between. CDR3 sequence: CASSELVQGGYTF. Written as DNA, the CDR3 is TGTGCCAGCAGTGAATTGGTCCAGGGAGGCTACACCTTC.

The V call is TRBV7-2, the J call TRBJ2-2, with D perhaps TRBD1 or TRBD2 (6 bases each). V dropped 2 bases and J dropped 6 bases, with 10 bases sitting between them. The CDR3 covers 14 residues. Germline-derived CDR1 and CDR2 are SGHTA and FQGNSA. The DNA of the CDR3 is TGTGCCAGCAGCTTATACAGGGAGGCCGGGGAGCTGTTTTTT. Protein product: CASSLYREAGELFF.